The entry below gives a single TCR beta chain sequence along with its context. This clonotype was found a few times. Its antigen is currently not known. One base away there is no much larger clone; base qualities are not given. Systemically healthy Caucasian individuals from Russia, over 30 in total and aged about 6 to 95 years, were included as donors. Around 10 milliliters of peripheral blood were drawn from each donor into EDTA-treated Vacutainer tubes. Ficoll-Paque density-gradient centrifugation was used to isolate PBMCs, with at least 6.5 million per sample. Total RNA was extracted from PBMCs with Trizol reagent, with at least 6 micrograms obtained per sample. Naive CD45RAhigh/CD27high T cell percentages were measured by flow cytometry on a PBMC aliquot from every donor. CDR1 is given as DFQATT and CDR2 as SNEGSKA, both from the germline V gene (reference sequence). The junction carries 9 bases between V and J, which are trimmed by 2 bases and 2 bases respectively. From cysteine to phenylalanine, the CDR3 is 14 amino acids long. Just the 42-base CDR3 DNA is kept, in frame starting at base 1.

This record comes from a study of blood T cells in healthy people across ages (dated by TCRdb to about 2015). Looking at the study overall: In model experiments, template switching captured roughly one uniquely barcoded TCR beta cDNA molecule for every two T cells. To track age-related changes in TCR beta repertoire diversity, the study relied on deep sequencing normalized with unique cDNA molecular identifiers. Four age groups were formed from the donors: young (average 16 years), middle-aged (just under 40), aged (roughly 56) and long-lived (about 80). To avoid experimental bias, donors of different ages were spread randomly across the sequencing lanes. For two donors (one aged 18 to 29 and one aged 80 or older), the study analyzed two additional independent replicas of 1 million unique cDNA reads from the same blood draw. What the study reported, not specific to this receptor: Observed TCR beta diversity per million T cells fell roughly linearly with age, and a significant reduction was already apparent by age around 40. Compared with the aged group, the long-lived group had more naive CD4+ T cells, fewer expanded clones and increased TCR diversity, a pattern suggesting age selection. Because profiling used bulk unsorted PBMCs, naive and antigen-experienced compartments could not be compared conclusively. A strong correlation was found between observed TCR beta diversity and the percentage of naive T cells measured by flow cytometry. The CMV infection status of donors was not known, potentially confounding age-related changes in expanded clonotypes. Estimates of total diversity from one million sequenced T cells were regarded as lower bounds and underestimates.

The library relied on 5' RACE. The run used an Illumina HiSeq 2500. A second PCR of roughly 6 to 11 cycles was run with a J-beta primer mix and a sample-barcoded 5' primer. Each TCR beta cDNA molecule received a unique molecular identifier from a template-switch 5' adaptor carrying 12 random nucleotides. At least 2.5 million CDR3-containing paired-end reads were obtained from each sample. The Mint cDNA synthesis kit, primed by a TRBC-specific oligonucleotide, was used to synthesize first-strand cDNA from all RNA. After uracil-DNA glycosylase treatment, a first 18-cycle PCR used universal primers M1SS and BC2_uni_R on all cDNA. The authors' pipeline ran thus. Normalization of each sample was performed by random selection of 1 million high-quality reads, each carrying a distinct molecular identifier. Reads sharing molecular identifiers were discarded rather than binned into consensus sequences. MiTCR, with a Q25 quality threshold and the strictest error-elimination algorithm, was used for CDR3 identification, clonotype clustering and error correction. A nonparametric unseen species model using Euler transformation provided a lower-bound estimate of total TCR beta diversity. The public reads were quality trimmed at Q25 with fastp and then assembled into clones with MiXCR by TCRdb, keeping productive beta chains. Rows with a matching CDR3 protein are joined into one entry that keeps the most common DNA and genes. Clone size and V and J calls follow TCRdb, not the original study. Counted in this sample were 450,000 to 700,000 distinct CDR3 sequences; approximately 30% of them appeared once. The ten largest clones take up approximately 17% of the sample.

The receptor chain draws on TRBV20-1 and TRBJ1-4; 5 matching bases give a weak D call of TRBD1. The receptor was isolated from a woman in her 70s in good health. Sequenced: blood. CDR3 protein: CSARPGTTNEKLFF. DNA sequence: TGCAGTGCTAGACCCGGGACTACTAATGAAAAACTGTTTTTT.